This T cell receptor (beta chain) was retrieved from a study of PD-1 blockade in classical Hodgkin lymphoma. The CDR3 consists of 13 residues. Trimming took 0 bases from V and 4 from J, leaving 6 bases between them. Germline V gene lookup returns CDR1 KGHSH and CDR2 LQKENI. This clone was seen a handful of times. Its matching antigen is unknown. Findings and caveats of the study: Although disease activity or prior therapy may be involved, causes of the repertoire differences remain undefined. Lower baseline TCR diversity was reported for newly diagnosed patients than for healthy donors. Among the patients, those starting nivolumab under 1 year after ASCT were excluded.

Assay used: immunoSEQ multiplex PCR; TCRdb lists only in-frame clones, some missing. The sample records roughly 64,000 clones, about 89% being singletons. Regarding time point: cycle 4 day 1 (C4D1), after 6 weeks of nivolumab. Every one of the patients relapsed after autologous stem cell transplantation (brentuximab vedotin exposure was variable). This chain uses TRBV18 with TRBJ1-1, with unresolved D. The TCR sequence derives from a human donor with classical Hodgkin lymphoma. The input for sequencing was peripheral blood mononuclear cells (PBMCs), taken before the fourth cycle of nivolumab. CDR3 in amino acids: CASSPPALTEAFF. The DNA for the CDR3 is TGTGCCAGCTCACCACCGGCACTCACTGAAGCTTTCTTT.